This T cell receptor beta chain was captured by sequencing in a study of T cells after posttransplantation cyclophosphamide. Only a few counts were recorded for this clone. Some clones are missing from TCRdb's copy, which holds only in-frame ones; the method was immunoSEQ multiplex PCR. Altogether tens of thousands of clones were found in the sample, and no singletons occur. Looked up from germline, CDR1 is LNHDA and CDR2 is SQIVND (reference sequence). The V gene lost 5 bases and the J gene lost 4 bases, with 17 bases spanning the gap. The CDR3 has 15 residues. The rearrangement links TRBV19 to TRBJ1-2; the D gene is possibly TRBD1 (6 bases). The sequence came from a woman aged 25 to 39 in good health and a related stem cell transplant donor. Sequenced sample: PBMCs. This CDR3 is CASSPGQPWGYGYTF. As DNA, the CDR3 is TGTGCCAGTAGTCCAGGACAGCCTTGGGGCTATGGCTACACCTTC. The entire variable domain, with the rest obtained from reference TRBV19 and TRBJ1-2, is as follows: DGGITQSPKYLFRKEGQNVTLSCEQNLNHDAMYWYRQDPGQGLRLIYYSQIVNDFQKGDIAEGYSVSREKKESFPLTVTSAQKNPTAFYLCASSPGQPWGYGYTFGSGTRLTVV.